This is a list of T cell receptor beta chains from one sample in a study of shared clonotypes between healthy human individuals. The assay was immunoSEQ multiplex PCR, and TCRdb's table has in-frame clones only and misses some. The sample lists hundreds of thousands of clones; 76% were seen once. Sample: PBMCs. The receptors come from a woman in her thirties or forties in good health. Some clones in this sample may be carry-over from other donors' samples. CDR3s include the opening cysteine and the closing phenylalanine or tryptophan. The order of the fields is D gene, J gene, clone size, V gene, CDR3 length, CDR3 protein, CDR3 DNA. D genes are given only for firm matches. Part of the rows lack a size; the others show once, few, many or a class for expanded clones.

D: .; J: TRBJ1-1; size: .; V: TRBV29-1; length: 17; CDR3: CSVERISGLDMNTEAFF; DNA: TGCAGCGTTGAAAGAATTTCAGGGTTGGACATGAACACTGAAGCTTTCTTT
D: .; J: TRBJ2-7; size: .; V: TRBV10-3; length: 14; CDR3: CAISESTSWGEQYF; DNA: TGTGCCATCAGTGAGTCTACTAGCTGGGGGGAGCAGTACTTC
D: TRBD2; J: TRBJ2-1; size: .; V: TRBV6-5; length: 12; CDR3: CASSSSSGEQFF; DNA: TGTGCCAGCAGTTCATCTAGCGGCGAGCAGTTCTTC
D: TRBD2; J: TRBJ2-3; size: .; V: TRBV2; length: 19; CDR3: CASSPLPEGAGGRVDTQYF; DNA: TGTGCCAGCAGTCCCCTCCCCGAGGGAGCGGGAGGCCGGGTAGATACGCAGTATTTT
D: .; J: TRBJ2-7; size: .; V: TRBV7-9; length: 14; CDR3: CASSLSISAYEQYF; DNA: TGTGCCAGCAGCTTGAGTATATCGGCCTACGAGCAGTACTTC
D: .; J: TRBJ2-1; size: .; V: TRBV20-1; length: 11; CDR3: CSATGQSQFFF; DNA: TGCAGTGCCACAGGACAGTCGCAGTTCTTCTTC
D: TRBD1; J: TRBJ2-7; size: .; V: TRBV30; length: 16; CDR3: CAWSRPTWDSSYEQYF; DNA: TGTGCCTGGAGTAGACCTACATGGGACAGCTCCTACGAGCAGTACTTC
D: TRBD2; J: TRBJ2-1; size: .; V: TRBV7-8; length: 17; CDR3: CASSPFGGVGPGNEQFF; DNA: TGTGCCAGCAGCCCATTCGGGGGGGTGGGGCCCGGCAATGAGCAGTTCTTC
D: .; J: TRBJ2-3; size: .; V: TRBV2; length: 14; CDR3: CASSVTNIYDTQYF; DNA: TGTGCCAGCAGTGTGACAAATATTTACGATACGCAGTATTTT
D: TRBD1; J: TRBJ2-2; size: .; V: TRBV7-2; length: 16; CDR3: CASSPAGQGWAGELFF; DNA: TGTGCCAGCAGCCCAGCTGGACAGGGATGGGCCGGGGAGCTGTTTTTT
D: .; J: TRBJ2-3; size: once; V: TRBV4-1; length: 18; CDR3: CASSQDRRDRQSTDTQYF; DNA: TGCGCCAGCAGCCAAGATCGGCGGGACCGGCAATCCACGGATACGCAGTATTTT
D: .; J: TRBJ1-3; size: .; V: TRBV11-2; length: 16; CDR3: CASSLVTGNSGNTIYF; DNA: TGTGCCAGCAGCTTAGTTACGGGTAACTCTGGAAACACCATATATTTT
D: TRBD2; J: TRBJ2-5; size: once; V: TRBV5-1; length: 17; CDR3: CASSLASSTSGQETQYF; DNA: TGCGCCAGCAGCTTGGCCTCTTCGACTAGCGGACAAGAGACCCAGTACTTC
D: .; J: TRBJ2-3; size: few; V: TRBV7-3; length: 14; CDR3: CASSGDRSTDTQYF; DNA: TGTGCCAGCAGCGGGGACCGCAGCACAGATACGCAGTATTTT
D: .; J: TRBJ1-5; size: .; V: TRBV10-1; length: 15; CDR3: CASRAGGSRSRPQHF; DNA: TGCGCCAGCAGGGCCGGGGGTAGTCGAAGTCGGCCCCAGCATTTT
D: TRBD2; J: TRBJ2-1; size: .; V: TRBV7-3; length: 16; CDR3: CASSFSLAGPPNEQFF; DNA: TGTGCCAGCAGCTTTTCACTAGCGGGACCCCCTAATGAGCAGTTCTTC
D: .; J: TRBJ2-3; size: .; V: TRBV4-1; length: 16; CDR3: CASSQPLGLGTDTQYF; DNA: TGCGCCAGCAGCCAACCCCTAGGGCTAGGCACAGATACGCAGTATTTT
D: TRBD1; J: TRBJ2-2; size: .; V: TRBV6-4; length: 16; CDR3: CASSGSGGADTGELFF; DNA: TGTGCCAGCAGTGGGTCAGGGGGCGCGGACACCGGGGAGCTGTTTTTT
D: .; J: TRBJ2-3; size: .; V: TRBV6-1; length: 13; CDR3: CASLVTGTDTQYF; DNA: TGTGCCAGTCTGGTAACAGGGACCGATACGCAGTATTTT
D: .; J: TRBJ1-1; size: .; V: TRBV6-5; length: 13; CDR3: CASSTGLNTEAFF; DNA: TGTGCCAGCAGCACCGGCTTGAACACTGAAGCTTTCTTT
D: TRBD1; J: TRBJ2-7; size: .; V: TRBV28; length: 13; CDR3: CASSSGQGYEQYF; DNA: TGTGCCAGCAGTTCGGGACAGGGCTACGAGCAGTACTTC
D: TRBD1; J: TRBJ2-7; size: few; V: TRBV7-8; length: 15; CDR3: CASSPRGQGLYEQYF; DNA: TGTGCCAGCAGCCCTCGAGGACAGGGCCTCTACGAGCAGTACTTC
D: .; J: TRBJ1-2; size: .; V: TRBV7-3; length: 13; CDR3: CASSLASHYGYTF; DNA: TGTGCCAGCAGCTTAGCTAGTCACTATGGCTACACCTTC
D: .; J: TRBJ2-5; size: .; V: TRBV5-1; length: 14; CDR3: CASSLVTGAETQYF; DNA: TGCGCCAGCAGCTTGGTTACAGGAGCAGAGACCCAGTACTTC
D: .; J: TRBJ2-7; size: .; V: TRBV5-1; length: 13; CDR3: CASTKDSSYEQYF; DNA: TGCGCCAGCACCAAGGACAGCTCCTACGAGCAGTACTTC
D: TRBD2; J: TRBJ2-5; size: .; V: TRBV10-2; length: 15; CDR3: CASSESLAGWETQYF; DNA: TGCGCCAGCAGTGAGTCGCTAGCGGGTTGGGAGACCCAGTACTTC
D: .; J: TRBJ2-2; size: few; V: TRBV9; length: 15; CDR3: CASSREGTYTGELFF; DNA: TGTGCCAGCTCCCGTGAGGGGACGTACACCGGGGAGCTGTTTTTT
D: .; J: TRBJ1-2; size: once; V: TRBV30; length: 13; CDR3: CAWSVGQLYGYTF; DNA: TGTGCCTGGAGTGTGGGACAACTCTATGGCTACACCTTC
D: .; J: TRBJ1-3; size: once; V: TRBV5-1; length: 14; CDR3: CASSLAGSGNTIYF; DNA: TGCGCCAGCAGCTTGGCAGGGTCTGGAAACACCATATATTTT
D: .; J: TRBJ1-4; size: .; V: TRBV15; length: 16; CDR3: CATSIRGGAANEKLFF; DNA: TGTGCCACCAGCATAAGGGGGGGGGCGGCTAATGAAAAACTGTTTTTT
D: .; J: TRBJ2-5; size: .; V: TRBV18; length: 15; CDR3: CASARTGGQAETQYF; DNA: TGTGCCAGCGCAAGGACAGGAGGGCAGGCAGAGACCCAGTACTTC
D: .; J: TRBJ2-1; size: .; V: TRBV2; length: 13; CDR3: CASCEVPAGEQFF; DNA: TGTGCCAGCTGCGAGGTCCCCGCGGGTGAGCAGTTCTTC
D: TRBD1; J: TRBJ1-1; size: .; V: TRBV5-1; length: 14; CDR3: CASSLAGQGVEAFF; DNA: TGCGCCAGCAGCTTGGCGGGACAGGGCGTTGAAGCTTTCTTT
D: .; J: TRBJ1-5; size: .; V: TRBV5-8; length: 17; CDR3: CASSLVSSLYSNQPQHF; DNA: TGTGCCAGCAGCTTGGTATCCAGCTTATATAGCAATCAGCCCCAGCATTTT
D: .; J: TRBJ2-5; size: few; V: TRBV29-1; length: 14; CDR3: CSVRGRTNQETQYF; DNA: TGCAGCGTCCGAGGTCGCACCAACCAAGAGACCCAGTACTTC
D: .; J: TRBJ1-4; size: .; V: TRBV28; length: 16; CDR3: CASSLPRSVTNEKLFF; DNA: TGTGCCAGCAGTTTACCCCGCAGCGTAACTAATGAAAAACTGTTTTTT
D: .; J: TRBJ1-1; size: few; V: TRBV9; length: 13; CDR3: CASSVEAQTEAFF; DNA: TGTGCCAGCAGCGTAGAGGCCCAGACTGAAGCTTTCTTT
D: TRBD2; J: TRBJ2-1; size: .; V: TRBV4-2; length: 15; CDR3: CASSLLADSYNEQFF; DNA: TGTGCCAGCAGCCTACTAGCGGACTCCTACAATGAGCAGTTCTTC
D: TRBD1; J: TRBJ2-7; size: .; V: TRBV4-2; length: 15; CDR3: CASSQGTGGSYEQYF; DNA: TGTGCCAGCAGCCAAGGGACAGGGGGCTCGTACGAGCAGTACTTC
D: .; J: TRBJ2-2; size: .; V: TRBV5-1; length: 15; CDR3: CASSLNQVATGELFF; DNA: TGCGCCAGCAGCTTGAACCAGGTCGCTACCGGGGAGCTGTTTTTT
D: .; J: TRBJ2-7; size: .; V: TRBV28; length: 15; CDR3: CASSLPGSLGDEQYF; DNA: TGTGCCAGCAGCTTGCCCGGCAGCCTCGGGGACGAGCAGTACTTC
D: .; J: TRBJ1-1; size: .; V: TRBV1; length: 15; CDR3: CTSSPGTGLNTEAFF; DNA: TGCACCAGCAGCCCCGGGACAGGGTTGAACACTGAAGCTTTCTTT
D: .; J: TRBJ2-4; size: once; V: TRBV14; length: 17; CDR3: CASSQVPGRGGLDIQYF; DNA: TGTGCCAGCAGCCAAGTCCCGGGCCGAGGTGGGTTGGACATTCAGTACTTC
D: TRBD1; J: TRBJ1-2; size: .; V: TRBV6-5; length: 15; CDR3: CASSPQGTGFVGYTF; DNA: TGTGCCAGCAGCCCACAGGGGACAGGGTTTGTCGGCTACACCTTC
D: .; J: TRBJ2-2; size: .; V: TRBV6-4; length: 15; CDR3: CASSPGPLGTGELFF; DNA: TGTGCCAGCAGTCCGGGCCCCTTGGGCACCGGGGAGCTGTTTTTT
D: TRBD2; J: TRBJ2-1; size: .; V: TRBV28; length: 15; CDR3: CASWQTSGDHNEQFF; DNA: TGTGCCAGCTGGCAGACTAGCGGGGACCACAATGAGCAGTTCTTC
D: .; J: TRBJ1-5; size: .; V: TRBV7-2; length: 12; CDR3: CASSLDGQPQHF; DNA: TGTGCCAGCAGCCTAGACGGTCAGCCCCAGCATTTT
D: TRBD1; J: TRBJ1-1; size: .; V: TRBV10-3; length: 16; CDR3: CAISDRDRQLNTEALF; DNA: TGTGCCATCAGTGACCGGGACAGGCAACTAAACACTGAAGCTCTCTTT
D: TRBD2; J: TRBJ2-5; size: once; V: TRBV4-1; length: 15; CDR3: CASSGLAGSQETQYF; DNA: TGCGCCAGCAGCGGACTAGCGGGAAGTCAAGAGACCCAGTACTTC
D: TRBD1; J: TRBJ2-5; size: .; V: TRBV18; length: 14; CDR3: CASSRQGAQETQYF; DNA: TGTGCCAGCTCACGACAGGGGGCCCAAGAGACCCAGTACTTC
D: TRBD1; J: TRBJ2-6; size: .; V: TRBV18; length: 17; CDR3: CASSPTGTTSGANVLTF; DNA: TGTGCCAGCTCACCGACAGGGACCACCTCTGGGGCCAACGTCCTGACTTTC
D: TRBD1; J: TRBJ1-2; size: .; V: TRBV7-9; length: 13; CDR3: CASSRDSNYGYTF; DNA: TGTGCCAGCAGCCGGGACAGTAACTATGGCTACACCTTC
D: .; J: TRBJ2-7; size: .; V: TRBV19; length: 14; CDR3: CASSKPGLIYEQYF; DNA: TGTGCCAGTAGTAAACCGGGACTCATCTACGAGCAGTACTTC